Reported below is one T cell receptor beta chain. Germline V gene lookup returns CDR1 DFQATT and CDR2 SNEGSKA (reference sequence). The CDR3 runs to 15 residues. The V end was cut by 0 bases, the J end by 4 bases, with 16 bases between. The sample originates from a study of blood T cells in healthy people across ages. The use of a sample-barcoded 5' primer and a J-beta primer mix characterized a second PCR of roughly 6 to 11 cycles. TCRdb re-analysed the 5' RACE reads in MiXCR, keeping a single row per CDR3 protein. This table holds 800,000 to 900,000 distinct CDR3 sequences, around 62% found once. The origin of this receptor is a man aged 30 to 39 in good health. The rearrangement uses TRBV20-1 and TRBJ2-7, with D tentatively TRBD2 (7 bases). Sequences were obtained from blood. CDR3 coding DNA: TGCAGTGCTAGAGACGTCGGGGGGCTCGGTTACGAGCAGTACTTC. Its protein product is CSARDVGGLGYEQYF.